Reported below is one TCR beta chain. Its antigen is not identified. This entry comes from a study of beta chain features in type 1 diabetes. Findings of the study overall: Within each of all four CD4+ subsets, Type 1 diabetes patients had TCRB CDR3s that were moderately but significantly shorter.

The investigators reverse transcribed all of the isolated RNA, so they sequenced expressed TCRB transcripts. Reads from naive, central memory and regulatory T cell samples averaged about 3.3 million. Some clones are missing from TCRdb's copy, which holds only in-frame ones; the method was immunoSEQ multiplex PCR. The table has under 900,000 clones, roughly 16% seen once. CDR1 and CDR2 (germline): SGHTA, FQGNSA. This CDR3 contains 14 residues. J lost 1 base, V lost 6 bases, and 4 bases had no gene match. Source material: naive CD4+ T cells from blood. The TCR sequence derives from a woman between 18 and 29 years old in good health. This chain links TRBV7-2 with TRBJ2-5; TRBD1 matches at 8 bases. DNA of the CDR3: TGTGCCAGCAGTGCGACAGGGGCCCAAGAGACCCAGTACTTC. Protein: CASSATGAQETQYF.